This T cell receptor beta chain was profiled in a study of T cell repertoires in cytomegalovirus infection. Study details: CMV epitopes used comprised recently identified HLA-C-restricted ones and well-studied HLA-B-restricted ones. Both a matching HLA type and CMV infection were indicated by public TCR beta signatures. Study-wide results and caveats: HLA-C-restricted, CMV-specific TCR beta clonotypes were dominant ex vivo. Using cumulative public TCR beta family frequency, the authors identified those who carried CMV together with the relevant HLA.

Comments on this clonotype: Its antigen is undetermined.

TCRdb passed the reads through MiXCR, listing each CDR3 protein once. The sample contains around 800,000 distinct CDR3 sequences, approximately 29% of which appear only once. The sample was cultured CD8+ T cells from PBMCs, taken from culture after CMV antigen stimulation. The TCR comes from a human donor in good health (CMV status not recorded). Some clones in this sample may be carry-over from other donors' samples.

This chain's CDR3 is CASSQWHPSTDTQYF. As DNA, the CDR3 is TGTGCCAGCTCACAATGGCACCCTAGCACAGATACGCAGTATTTT. The J gene is TRBJ2-3, the V gene TRBV18, with D unclear. V was pared by 4 bases and J by 0 bases, with 11 bases between. Looked up from germline, CDR1 is KGHSH and CDR2 is LQKENI. This CDR3 comprises 15 residues.